The 5 T cell receptor beta chains presented below share a single source sample, sequenced in a study of Ad26.COV2.S vaccination and SARS-CoV-2 variants. Profiling relied on immunoSEQ multiplex PCR, and the TCRdb table lists in-frame clones only, not all of them. The sample lists about 350,000 clones; around 90% were seen once. The sample was peripheral blood, taken after recovery from COVID-19. The receptor set was obtained from a human donor who had recovered from COVID-19.

J is TRBJ1-4 and V is TRBV25-1; 10 nucleotides agree with TRBD1. Per the germline V gene, CDR1 is MGHDK and CDR2 is SYGVNS. This CDR3 is 15 amino acids long. V lost 4 bases, J lost 7 bases, and 6 bases stayed unmatched. The CDR3 region is CASSGRRDRGEKLFF. The CDR3 region has the DNA TGTGCCAGCAGTGGAAGGAGGGACAGGGGTGAAAAACTGTTTTTT.

The chain links TRBV6-2 or TRBV6-3 to TRBJ2-3; D is ambiguous. The CDR3 covers 13 residues. CDR1 is MNHEY and CDR2 is SVGEGT in the germline V gene. Trimming left V 4 bases short and J 6 bases short, with 11 bases between. The DNA of the CDR3 is TGTGCCAGCAGTTCCGGGTTAATCGATACGCAGTATTTT. Encoded protein: CASSSGLIDTQYF.

This chain connects TRBV7-8 to TRBJ2-1; D may be TRBD2 (6 bases). The CDR3 covers 13 residues. CDR1 is SGHVS, CDR2 FQNEAQ, per germline. V was trimmed by 1 base and J by 14 bases, leaving 15 bases between them. CDR3 DNA: TGTGCCAGCAGCTTAGGGTGGGTGGAGGGGAAGTTCTTC. As protein: CASSLGWVEGKFF.

The chain uses TRBV5-6 and TRBJ1-1; 7 bases fit TRBD1. There are 15 residues in the CDR3. The germline V gene encodes CDR1 SGHDT and CDR2 YYEEEE. Trimming cost V 4 bases and J 4 bases; bases outside gene matches: 10. In nucleotides, the CDR3 is TGTGCCAGCAGCGCCGACAGGGCGGGTAGCACTGAAGCTTTCTTT. The encoded protein is CASSADRAGSTEAFF.

In its sample, this clone was seen a few times. The chain couples TRBV6-5 to TRBJ1-5; 7 nucleotides line up with TRBD1. Trimming took 8 bases from V and 0 from J; bases not matched to a gene: 7. CDR1 MNHEY and CDR2 SVGAGI come from the germline V gene. The CDR3 is 15 amino acids. CDR3 sequence (DNA): TGTGCCAGCCTGGACAGGATTTATAGCAATCAGCCCCAGCATTTT. Its protein product is CASLDRIYSNQPQHF.